A single sample gave rise to the 5 T cell receptor beta chains below, sequenced in a study of blood T cell repertoires in COVID-19. The assay was immunoSEQ multiplex PCR, and TCRdb's table has in-frame clones only and misses some. Of roughly 400,000 clones in the sample, nearly 90% were seen once. Sequenced: PBMCs or T cells enriched from blood (not recorded which). All receptors derive from a young woman who had been exposed to COVID-19.

With regard to this clone: Different DNA sequences within this sample yield the same CDR3. V is TRBV24-1 and J is TRBJ2-7, with 8 bases aligning to TRBD1. CDR1 KGHDR and CDR2 SFDVKD come from the germline V gene. CDR3 size: 15 residues. The junction had 2 bases not matched to a gene; V was cut back by 2 bases and J by 0 bases. As DNA, the CDR3 is TGTGCCACCAGTGATTCCGGGACAGGCTCCTACGAGCAGTACTTC. Encoded protein: CATSDSGTGSYEQYF.

V is TRBV19 and J is TRBJ1-5; tentatively, D is TRBD1 (5 bases). Germline CDR1 and CDR2: LNHDA and SQIVND (reference sequence). With 2 bases removed from V and 0 bases from J, the gap between germline ends came to 11 bases. CDR3 length: 16 residues. CDR3 in amino acids: CASSISAGSSNQPQHF. Here the CDR3 DNA reads TGTGCCAGTAGTATAAGTGCAGGGTCTAGCAATCAGCCCCAGCATTTT.

This clone occurred a few times. The chain is built from TRBV11-1 and TRBJ2-3, with D perhaps matching TRBD2 (7 bases). CDR1 and CDR2 (germline): SGHAT, FQDESV (reference sequence). This CDR3 spans 15 amino acids. Trimming left V 0 bases short and J 3 bases short, with 10 bases between. Here the CDR3 reads CASSLAGGGTDTQYF. The CDR3 nucleotides are TGTGCCAGCAGCTTAGCGGGAGGGGGAACAGATACGCAGTATTTT.

V gene TRBV5-1 combines with J gene TRBJ1-1, with 8 bases fitting TRBD1. V was clipped by 2 bases and J by 7 bases; unmatched bases: 7. The germline V gene encodes CDR1 SGHRS and CDR2 YFSETQ. The CDR3 spans 14 residues. CDR3 in amino acids: CASSFNRGENEAFF. The CDR3 DNA follows: TGCGCCAGCAGCTTTAACAGGGGGGAAAATGAAGCTTTCTTT.

There are many counts of this clone. V usage is TRBV30 and J usage is TRBJ1-5; D is uncertain. CDR3 length equals 13 residues. Germline V gene sequence: CDR1 GTSNPN, CDR2 SVGIG (reference sequence). Between the trimmed V and J ends, which lost 0 bases and 2 bases, there was a span of 5 bases. The CDR3, as DNA: TGTGCCTGGAGTGTACATGGCAATCAGCCCCAGCATTTT. Protein: CAWSVHGNQPQHF. Complete variable domain (other parts from reference TRBV30 and TRBJ1-5): SQTIHQWPATLVQPVGSPLSLECTVEGTSNPNLYWYRQAAGRGLQLLFYSVGIGQISSEVPQNLSASRPQDRQFILSSKKLLLSDSGFYLCAWSVHGNQPQHFGDGTRLSIL.